Following are 23 T cell receptor beta chains from one sample sequenced in a study of T cells in Graves' hyperthyroidism and ophthalmopathy. TCR beta CDR3 regions were amplified from RNA transcripts. HTBI primers drove first-round RT-PCR of the TCR CDR3. One entry per CDR3 protein, called by TCRdb with MiXCR from the multiplex PCR reads. This sample carries approximately 400,000 distinct CDR3 sequences, about 15% of them seen once, and the ten largest clones take approximately 10%. The sample consisted of blood. These receptors were collected from a woman between 55 and 75 years old with Graves' hyperthyroidism.

In its sample, this clonotype was seen many times. This chain links TRBV29-1 with TRBJ2-3; 7 nucleotides match TRBD2. The CDR3 runs to 14 residues. The germline CDR1 and CDR2 sequences are SQVTM and ANQGSEA. V shed 5 bases and J 6 bases; nucleotides not matched to a gene: 11. The CDR3 nucleotides read TGCAGCGTTCAGGGCGGGAGCACGGGGGATACGCAGTATTTT. As protein: CSVQGGSTGDTQYF.

The V gene is TRBV5-1, the J gene TRBJ2-3; 8 nucleotides match TRBD2. The V gene's germline CDR1 is SGHRS and CDR2 YFSETQ. The CDR3 covers 15 residues. V lost 0 bases to trimming and J lost 6 bases; unmatched junction nucleotides: 6. The CDR3 nucleotides read TGCGCCAGCAGCTTGGAGGGACTAGATTTCGATACGCAGTATTTT. This gives the protein CASSLEGLDFDTQYF. The complete variable domain, with remaining parts taken from reference TRBV5-1 and TRBJ2-3, reads KAGVTQTPRYLIKTRGQQVTLSCSPISGHRSVSWYQQTPGQGLQFLFEYFSETQRNKGNFPGRFSGRQFSNSRSEMNVSTLELGDSALYLCASSLEGLDFDTQYFGPGTRLTVL.

This clonotype was seen a few times. The chain combines TRBV7-3 with TRBJ1-1, with D possibly matching TRBD1 (6 bases). Germline values: CDR1 SGHTA, CDR2 FQGTGA. Trimming cost V 2 bases and J 4 bases, with 14 bases left between them. There are 15 residues in the CDR3. CDR3 in DNA: TGTGCCAGCAGCTTATTAACAGGGTCGGCCACTGAAGCTTTCTTT. It specifies CASSLLTGSATEAFF. Based on the CDR3 plus reference TRBV7-3 and TRBJ1-1, the full variable domain is GAGVSQTPSNKVTEKGKYVELRCDPISGHTALYWYRQSLGQGPEFLIYFQGTGAADDSGLPNDRFFAVRPEGSVSTLKIQRTERGDSAVYLCASSLLTGSATEAFFGQGTRLTVV.

This clonotype was picked up many times. CDR3 sequence reads: CASTRGVGGPYEQYF. The CDR3 nucleotides read TGTGCCAGCACCCGAGGAGTCGGAGGACCTTACGAGCAGTACTTC. The chain joins TRBV28 to TRBJ2-7; D perhaps matches TRBD2 (5 bases). Trimming removed 7 bases at V and 4 bases at J, with 20 bases between. CDR1 is MDHEN, CDR2 SYDVKM, per germline. The CDR3 totals 15 residues. Full variable domain (outside the CDR3, taken from reference TRBV28 and TRBJ2-7): DVKVTQSSRYLVKRTGEKVFLECVQDMDHENMFWYRQDPGLGLRLIYFSYDVKMKEKGDIPEGYSVSREKKERFSLILESASTNQTSMYLCASTRGVGGPYEQYFGPGTRLTVT.

This clonotype was recorded at least ten times. The V call is TRBV29-1, the J call TRBJ2-7; D is perhaps TRBD1 or TRBD2 (6 bases each). The germline CDR1 and CDR2 sequences are SQVTM and ANQGSEA. V lost 1 base, J lost 2 bases, and 18 bases lay in between. The CDR3 runs to 16 residues. DNA for the CDR3: TGCAGCGTTGAAGGCCGTATGGGGGGCACACCCTACGAGCAGTACTTC. Its protein is CSVEGRMGGTPYEQYF.

The gene calls are TRBV29-1 and TRBJ2-7, with D maybe TRBD2 (5 bases). Trimming left V 6 bases short and J 3 bases short, with 15 bases between. From germline, CDR1 is SQVTM and CDR2 ANQGSEA. CDR3 size: 13 residues. The chain's CDR3 is CSVTGKGLYEQYF. Here the CDR3 DNA reads TGCAGCGTAACGGGGAAGGGCCTCTACGAGCAGTACTTC.

A word on this clonotype: A much larger clone differs by one base, so this may be a read error. Because the CDR3 is missing its conserved closing phenylalanine or tryptophan, this is likely a read error. The rearrangement joins TRBV7-6 to TRBJ1-1; D not resolved. CDR1 is SGHVS, CDR2 FNYEAQ, per germline. The CDR3 sequence is 14 residues long. The V end was cut by 5 bases, the J end by 0 bases, with 10 bases between. CDR3 coding DNA: TGTGCCAGCAGCCCCGGACCCTTGAACACTGAAGCTTTCTCT. Residues: CASSPGPLNTEAFS.

This clonotype has a count of ten or more. The V gene is TRBV6-1, the J gene TRBJ2-4; possibly TRBD1 for D (5 bases). Germline lookup yields CDR1 MNHNS and CDR2 SASEGT. V was clipped by 2 bases and J by 6 bases, with 17 bases between them. This CDR3 comprises 16 residues. CDR3 residues: CASSEFRLDNGNIQYF. Here the CDR3 DNA reads TGTGCCAGCAGTGAATTCCGATTGGACAATGGAAACATTCAGTACTTC.

V is TRBV7-9 and J is TRBJ2-5; D is possibly TRBD1 (5 bases). The germline V gene has CDR1 SEHNR and CDR2 FQNEAQ (reference sequence). V lost 5 bases and J lost 2, with 15 bases in between. The CDR3 spans 15 residues. This chain's CDR3 is CASSLDRQSQETQYF. CDR3 nucleotides: TGTGCCAGCAGCCTCGACCGACAGAGTCAAGAGACCCAGTACTTC.

This clonotype appeared many times. This sequence joins TRBV28 and TRBJ1-2; D is ambiguous. V shed 10 bases and J shed 1 base, with 7 bases lying between them. The CDR3 is 11 residues long. Looked up from germline, CDR1 is MDHEN and CDR2 is SYDVKM. The CDR3 loop is CATHDNYGYTF. The CDR3 region has the DNA TGTGCCACTCATGATAACTATGGCTACACCTTC.

This clonotype was observed many times. A read error may explain this, as a much larger clone is one base away. The chain recombines TRBV9 with TRBJ1-2; D not certain. V gave up 0 bases and J gave up 4 bases, with 4 bases separating them. The CDR3 has 12 residues. Germline V gene data show CDR1 as SGDLS and CDR2 as YYNGEE. The CDR3 region has the DNA TGTGCCAGCAGCGTAGGAGGCTATGGCTACACCTTC. This gives the protein CASSVGGYGYTF. The full variable domain, with the rest looked up from reference TRBV9 and TRBJ1-2, is DSGVTQTPKHLITATGQRVTLRCSPRSGDLSVYWYQQSLDQGLQFLIQYYNGEERAKGNILERFSAQQFPDLHSELNLSSLELGDSALYFCASSVGGYGYTFGSGTRLTVV.

This clonotype was counted at least ten times. The chain is built from TRBV20-1 and TRBJ2-7; D is unclear. The CDR3 contains 11 residues. CDR1 and CDR2 from the germline V gene are DFQATT and SNEGSKA (reference sequence). V was clipped by 5 bases and J by 3 bases, with 8 bases between them. CDR3 region: CSAETRYEQYF. DNA of the CDR3: TGCAGTGCTGAAACACGCTACGAGCAGTACTTC.

This clonotype occurred many times. The DNA for the CDR3 is TGCGCCAGCAGTTCAGAGCCCGGGATGAACACTGAAGCTTTCTTT. This sequence encodes CASSSEPGMNTEAFF. The chain carries TRBV4-1 and TRBJ1-1; D is unresolved. Germline values: CDR1 MGHRA, CDR2 YSYEKL. The CDR3 runs to 15 residues. Deletions cut 6 bases from V and 0 bases from J, with 14 bases between.

This clonotype has a handful of counts. This may arise from a read error, as a much more abundant clone is one base away. This chain joins TRBV27 and TRBJ1-5, with TRBD1 identical over 7 bases. The V segment lost 4 bases and the J segment 4 bases; nucleotides outside the gene matches: 4. This CDR3 region has 14 residues. Germline values: CDR1 MNHEY, CDR2 SMNVEV (reference sequence). CDR3 sequence (DNA): TGTGCCAGCAGTTCCGGGACAGCGAATCAGCCCCAGCATTTT. Its translation is CASSSGTANQPQHF.

The CDR3 protein is CASSVSGSSTDTQYF. DNA for the CDR3: TGTGCCAGCAGTGTGAGCGGGAGTTCAACAGATACGCAGTATTTT. This chain connects TRBV6-1 to TRBJ2-3; 8 positions agree with TRBD2. V dropped 4 bases and J dropped 3; count of bases not matched to a gene: 6. Germline V gene data show CDR1 as MNHNS and CDR2 as SASEGT. The CDR3 runs 15 residues.

This clonotype was seen repeatedly, ten times or more. The chain has TRBV7-9 and TRBJ1-1, with D unresolved. Germline V lookup: CDR1 SEHNR, CDR2 FQNEAQ (reference sequence). The CDR3 is 13 amino acids. Trimming pared 3 bases from V and 0 bases from J, leaving 5 bases between. CDR3 loop: CASSFALNTEAFF. CDR3 sequence (DNA): TGTGCCAGCAGCTTTGCACTGAACACTGAAGCTTTCTTT.

The J gene is TRBJ2-7, the V gene TRBV12-3 or TRBV12-4, with TRBD2 matching 13 bases. The J segment lost 5 bases and the V segment lost 6 bases, leaving 7 bases of the junction unmatched. The CDR3 contains 15 residues. CDR3 coding DNA: TGTGCCAGCAGCCAGGGACTAGCGGGAAGGGACGAGCAGTACTTC. Its translation: CASSQGLAGRDEQYF.

This clonotype was recorded many times. V and J are TRBV13 and TRBJ1-1; maybe TRBD1 (6 bases). The CDR3 contains 15 residues. V lost 9 bases to trimming and J lost 3 bases, with 20 bases between them. CDR1 is PRHDT, CDR2 FYEKMQ, per germline (reference sequence). As DNA, the CDR3 is TGTGCCAGTTCTCCTCGTGGGCAGGGGCACACTGAAGCTTTCTTT. This translates into CASSPRGQGHTEAFF.

This clonotype was recorded at least ten times. The chain uses TRBV10-3 and TRBJ2-3, with D possibly being TRBD1 or TRBD2 (6 bases each). The length of the CDR3 is 15 residues. The V and J ends lost 8 bases and 1 base respectively, with 16 bases between them. The germline V gene encodes CDR1 ENHRY and CDR2 SYGVKD. The CDR3, as DNA: TGTGCCATCGCAAGAGACCGGGGGCGCACAGATACGCAGTATTTT. Its protein is CAIARDRGRTDTQYF.

In this sample, this clonotype turned up many times. The J gene is TRBJ1-6, the V gene TRBV6-1; 7 nucleotides match TRBD1. Germline CDR1 MNHNS, CDR2 SASEGT. J was trimmed by 7 bases and V by 6 bases; bases with no gene match: 0. CDR3 length: 12 residues. This chain's CDR3 is CASRQGNSPLHF. The CDR3 region has the DNA TGTGCCAGCAGACAGGGGAATTCACCCCTCCACTTT.

The chain links TRBV7-9 to TRBJ2-1; D could derive from TRBD1 or TRBD2 (5 bases each). This CDR3 has 13 residues. CDR1 is SEHNR and CDR2 is FQNEAQ in the germline V gene (reference sequence). Trimming shortened V by 2 bases and J by 8 bases, and 10 bases separated the two germline ends. The CDR3 sequence: CASSLWGSDEQFF. The CDR3 nucleotides read TGTGCCAGCAGCTTATGGGGGTCTGATGAGCAGTTCTTC.

Ten or more counts support this clonotype. The chain uses TRBV3-1 and TRBJ2-3, with 7 bases that match TRBD2. The CDR3 runs to 16 residues. Losses at the gene ends were 3 bases for V and 1 base for J; bases not matched to a gene: 7. Germline V gives CDR1 LGHDT, CDR2 YNNKEL (reference sequence). The CDR3: CASSHLRGGGTDTQYF. The CDR3 DNA is TGTGCCAGCAGCCACCTCCGCGGGGGTGGCACAGATACGCAGTATTTT.

This clonotype has a count of ten or more. This may stem from a read error, because a much larger clone lies one nucleotide away. The chain uses TRBV6-2 or TRBV6-3 and TRBJ2-7; D unresolved. The CDR3 length is 14 residues. Per germline, CDR1 MNHEY and CDR2 SVGEGT. The CDR3 DNA sequence: TGTGCCAGCAGTCCGCATCCCCGAGGCTACGGGCAGTACTTC. Amino acid sequence: CASSPHPRGYGQYF.